This entry concerns a single T cell receptor (beta chain). Its antigen is currently unknown. Naive CD8 cells, CD45RO-negative and positively selected for CCR7, excluded terminally differentiated effector memory CD45RA+ cells. The sample originates from a study of shared clonotypes between healthy human individuals. As for the study in general: Donor ages ranged 18 to 49 years: two women, three men.

Profiling relied on immunoSEQ multiplex PCR, and the TCRdb table lists in-frame clones only, not all of them. This table holds about 2 million clones, 85% to 95% found once. The study, taken as a whole, reports: Sharing across four donors was highest in naive CD4 (around 5%) and lowest in memory CD8 (around 0.4%). All-four-donor shared clonotypes had higher generation probabilities than non-shared clonotypes did.

Germline CDR1 reads MNHEY; CDR2 reads SVGAGI. The CDR3 contains 13 residues. V was pared by 0 bases and J by 7 bases, with 6 bases between. The chain employs TRBV6-5 and TRBJ2-2; no clear D. This TCR was recovered from a man aged 18-30 years in good health. The specimen was naive CD8+ T cells sorted from blood. Here the CDR3 reads CASSYSAIGELFF. CDR3 DNA sequence: TGTGCCAGCAGTTACTCGGCCATCGGGGAGCTGTTTTTT.